This T cell receptor beta chain was documented in a study of T cell responses to AZD1222 COVID-19 vaccine. Whole-study results and caveats: At baseline, seropositivity was found in only 6 or 7 AZD1222 recipients. Donors were mostly white British, more females; clonal diversity possibly underestimated. Spike-specific TCR breadth and depth went up after people got two AZD1222 doses.

CDR3 length: 12 amino acids. V was trimmed by 3 bases and J by 6 bases, leaving 8 bases between them. From germline, CDR1 is ENHRY and CDR2 SYGVKD. A remark on this clone: Antigen specificity is unknown.

Measured with immunoSEQ multiplex PCR; TCRdb has only the in-frame clones, and not every one. The data hold some 200,000 clones, with just over 90% observed a single time. Sequencing used peripheral blood, obtained on day 0 of AZD1222 vaccination. The clonotype was recovered from an adult in good health. The chain combines TRBV10-3 with TRBJ1-1, with D maybe TRBD1 (5 bases). CDR3 nucleotide sequence: TGTGCCATCAGTGACTCGGGACCTGAAGCTTTCTTT. This gives the protein CAISDSGPEAFF.